These 9 T cell receptor beta chains were all obtained from the same sample, sequenced in a study of identical twins. TCRdb re-called the 5' RACE reads with MiXCR, one entry per CDR3 protein. The sample holds hundreds of thousands of distinct CDR3 sequences, about 7.3% seen once. These data were likewise used in another study, on yellow fever vaccine responses in identical twins.

Material for sequencing was memory (CD45RO+) T cells sorted from blood. The origin of the receptors is a young woman in good health.

Only a few counts were recorded for this clonotype. The CDR3 DNA follows: TGCAGTGCTAGAGTCGGCGGGGAGTACGAGCAGTACTTC. Amino acids: CSARVGGEYEQYF. This sequence joins TRBV20-1 and TRBJ2-7, with D perhaps matching TRBD2 (6 bases). Trimming cost V 1 base and J 4 bases, with 11 bases left between them. Germline assignment: CDR1 DFQATT and CDR2 SNEGSKA (reference sequence). The CDR3 extends over 13 amino acids.

This clonotype was observed a few times. CDR3 bases: TGTGCCAGCGCCGGGGACGGAACCTACAATGAGCAGTTCTTC. Translated: CASAGDGTYNEQFF. The J gene is TRBJ2-1, the V gene TRBV27; D may correspond to TRBD1 or TRBD2 (5 bases each). Trimming took off 8 bases at V and 2 bases at J, with 13 bases between the two ends. In germline, CDR1 is MNHEY, CDR2 SMNVEV (reference sequence). The CDR3 sequence is 14 residues long.

Many counts were recorded for this clonotype. The chain is built from TRBV6-2 or TRBV6-3 and TRBJ2-2; either TRBD1 or TRBD2 may fit D (5 bases each). The V gene lost 8 bases and the J gene lost 7 bases, with 14 bases spanning the gap. Per the germline V gene, CDR1 is MNHEY and CDR2 is SVGEGT. The CDR3 covers 13 residues. The CDR3 DNA is TGTGCCAGCGTAAGGTGGGGGAGCGGGGAGCTGTTTTTT. Residues: CASVRWGSGELFF.

A few counts support this clonotype. The chain is built from TRBV9 and TRBJ2-1; TRBD2 aligns across 8 bases. V lost 6 bases, J lost 4 bases, and 15 bases stayed unmatched. This CDR3 has 17 amino acids. Germline CDR1 is SGDLS and CDR2 is YYNGEE. The CDR3 DNA reads as TGTGCCAGCACCGTCGGCGGGAGGCCCGTGGGATACAATGAGCAGTTCTTC. Translated, it gives CASTVGGRPVGYNEQFF.

This clonotype occurred a few times. The chain employs TRBV12-3 or TRBV12-4 and TRBJ2-1; 11 nucleotides match TRBD2. Unmatched junction bases numbered 8, after V lost 4 bases and J lost 6 bases. This CDR3 has 16 amino acids. The CDR3 region is CASSYIAGGGGNEQFF. The CDR3 coding sequence is TGTGCCAGCAGTTACATAGCGGGAGGGGGAGGCAATGAGCAGTTCTTC.

This clonotype was detected a few times. The chain links TRBV7-8 to TRBJ2-2; D not certain. The CDR3 has 19 residues. Between the trimmed V and J ends, which lost 5 bases and 2 bases, there was a span of 24 bases. Germline V gene sequence: CDR1 SGHVS, CDR2 FQNEAQ. This CDR3 is CASSTSRRPQIGNTGELFF. As DNA, the CDR3 is TGTGCCAGCAGCACCTCAAGGCGGCCCCAAATCGGCAACACCGGGGAGCTGTTTTTT.

This clonotype has a handful of counts. The V gene is TRBV6-6, the J gene TRBJ1-2; D unresolved. CDR3 length: 13 amino acids. Germline V gene data show CDR1 as MNHNY and CDR2 as SVGAGI (reference sequence). Trimming stripped 7 bases from V and 8 bases from J, with 17 bases between. CDR3 amino acids: CASTPSGLTGYTF. CDR3 in DNA: TGTGCCAGCACCCCGAGTGGGTTAACGGGCTACACCTTC.

Comments on this clonotype: A clone one base away is much larger, so this may be a read error. A read error is likely, as this CDR3 ends without the conserved phenylalanine or tryptophan. The chain joins TRBV12-3 or TRBV12-4 to TRBJ2-1, with 7 bases fitting TRBD2. J was trimmed by 0 bases and V by 4 bases; bases with no gene match: 6. There are 16 residues in the CDR3. This CDR3 reads CASSYLPSGSYNEQFS. The DNA of the CDR3 is TGTGCCAGCAGTTACCTCCCTAGCGGCTCCTACAATGAGCAGTTCTCC.

The chain has TRBV2 and TRBJ1-6, with unresolved D. CDR3 length: 14 amino acids. Germline assignment: CDR1 SNHLY and CDR2 FYNNEI. V shed 6 bases and J shed 7 bases, with 13 bases lying between them. The CDR3 coding sequence is TGTGCCAGCAGCTTTGACGAGATAAATTCACCCCTCCACTTT. As protein: CASSFDEINSPLHF.